The 3 T cell receptor beta chains listed next were all sequenced from one sample in a study of blood T cell repertoires in COVID-19. Measured with immunoSEQ multiplex PCR; TCRdb has only the in-frame clones, and not every one. The data hold roughly 20,000 clones, with 80% to 90% observed a single time. Sample: peripheral blood. These receptor sequences come from a man aged 65 to 85 with active COVID-19.

This chain connects TRBV19 to TRBJ2-3; the match to TRBD2 covers 11 bases. Germline assignment: CDR1 LNHDA and CDR2 SQIVND (reference sequence). The ends lost 6 bases at V and 2 bases at J; junction bases unmatched: 7. This CDR3 is 16 amino acids long. The chain's CDR3 is CASSPLAGGLTDTQYF. CDR3 DNA sequence: TGTGCCAGTAGCCCATTAGCGGGAGGGCTCACAGATACGCAGTATTTT.

The rearrangement links TRBV5-1 to TRBJ2-2, with 12 positions matching TRBD2. CDR1 is SGHRS, CDR2 YFSETQ, per germline. This CDR3 spans 18 amino acids. V was pared by 4 bases and J by 3 bases, with 10 bases of the junction left unmatched. The CDR3 here is CASSPLAGGPGDTGELFF. CDR3 nucleotide sequence: TGCGCCAGCAGCCCTCTAGCGGGAGGGCCTGGGGACACCGGGGAGCTGTTTTTT.

This chain uses TRBV2 with TRBJ1-1, with D unclear. Trimming shortened V by 7 bases and J by 10 bases, and 25 bases separated the two germline ends. Germline lookup yields CDR1 SNHLY and CDR2 FYNNEI. CDR3 length: 15 residues. This chain's CDR3 is CASKADREVGRGAFF. DNA for the CDR3: TGTGCCAGCAAAGCCGATAGGGAGGTGGGTAGAGGAGCTTTCTTT.